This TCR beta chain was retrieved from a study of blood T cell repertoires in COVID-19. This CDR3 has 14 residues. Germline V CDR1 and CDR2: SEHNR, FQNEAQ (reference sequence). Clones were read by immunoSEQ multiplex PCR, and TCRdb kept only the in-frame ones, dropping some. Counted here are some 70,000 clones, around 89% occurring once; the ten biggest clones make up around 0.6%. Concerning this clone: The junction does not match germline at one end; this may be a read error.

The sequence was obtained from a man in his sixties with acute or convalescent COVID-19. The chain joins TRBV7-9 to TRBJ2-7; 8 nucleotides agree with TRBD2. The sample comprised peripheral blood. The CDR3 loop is CASSVAGGGPEQYF. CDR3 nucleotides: TGTGCCAGCAGCGTAGCCGGGGGGGGGCCCGAGCAGTACTTC.